This T cell receptor beta chain was found in a study of cytomegalovirus exposure and HLA in healthy donors. Study-wide results and caveats: Many donors shared some public TCRs, even though most TCR sequences were rare. One later analysis, an examination of the roughly 130 validation repertoires, found that first-cohort TCR clusters tended to co-occur in them.

Germline V gene sequence: CDR1 MDHEN, CDR2 SYDVKM. The CDR3 spans 13 residues. The germline V and J ends were trimmed by 3 bases and 7 bases, with 12 bases remaining between them. Clones were sequenced by immunoSEQ multiplex PCR, and TCRdb holds only the in-frame ones, with some missing. The table lists 140,000 to 150,000 clones, about 94% of them singletons. Remarks on this clone: Its target is unknown.

Sample: PBMCs. This receptor was obtained from a young man in good health and CMV-seropositive. This chain connects TRBV28 to TRBJ1-2, with D tentatively TRBD1 (6 bases). CDR3 nucleotides: TGTGCCAGCAGTTTGAACAGGGAGTTTGGCTACACCTTC. It is translated as CASSLNREFGYTF.